This TCR beta chain originates from a study of Ad26.COV2.S vaccination and SARS-CoV-2 variants (dated by TCRdb to 2020 to 2022). For the wider study: Donors in the vaccine arm were drawn from COV1001, a phase I-IIa trial of Ad26.COV2.S in healthy adults that was multicentre, randomized, double-blind and placebo-controlled. The TCR-sequenced set comprised around 32 samples: about 19 Ad26.COV2.S vaccine recipients, 5 placebo recipients and 8 SARS-CoV-2 convalescent individuals. The specificity and breadth of SARS-CoV-2-reactive T cell receptors after Ad26.COV2.S vaccination were assessed by TCRbeta repertoire sequencing. Dosing of Ad26.COV2.S was intramuscular, at either 5x10^10 or 1x10^11 viral particles, delivered as one shot or as two shots spaced 56 days apart. Investigators remained blinded to trial group allocation during experiments and outcome assessment. Trial participants were randomized into five groups of five: low-dose or high-dose Ad26.COV2.S given once or twice, or placebo on both occasions.

This clone was observed many times. Its antigen has not been determined. It has no much larger one-base neighbor in the sample; base qualities were not kept. What the treatment or condition label conveys for this sample: approximately 18 received Ad26.COV2.S at low or high dose, single or two shots; about 5 received placebo; per-sample allocation not given. For vaccine and placebo recipients, the sequenced repertoires came from samples collected on day 63 after the first injection. In Cohort 1b, more than 20 adults aged 18-55 years were enrolled at a single site in Boston, USA, between 29 July and 7 August 2020. Ad26.COV2.S consisted of a replication-incompetent adenovirus type 26 vector by which a prefusion-stabilized SARS-CoV-2 spike protein from the original Wuhan strain was expressed. What the study reported, not specific to this receptor: Comparing responses between vaccine doses or regimens was not something the study was powered to do. Vaccine and placebo recipients had comparable non-spike TCR breadth, which fits with the vaccine containing only spike. It was noted by the authors that total T cell responses may have been underestimated by the TCR breadth and depth analyses. After vaccination, spike-specific CD8+ and CD4+ T cell responses were reported to show substantial breadth. Compared with placebo recipients, Ad26.COV2.S recipients showed higher spike-specific TCR breadth (P = 0.0014).

The immunoSEQ Assay was used to sequence TCRbeta CDR3 regions. After extraction, genomic DNA underwent amplification by bias-controlled multiplex PCR, followed by high-throughput sequencing. Per the source publication's procedure: Collapsing and filtering of sequences were performed to quantify the absolute abundance of each unique TCRbeta CDR3 region. T cell fraction was estimated by normalizing TCRbeta template counts to usable DNA, which was measured by amplifying reference genes present in all nucleated cells. Repertoire TCRs were annotated as SARS-CoV-2-specific when V gene, CDR3 amino acid sequence and J gene were exactly matched to a known reactive TCR set. The reference SARS-CoV-2 TCR set was obtained from MIRA and was filtered for enrichment in COVID-19-positive ImmuneCODE repertoires, whereby public or cross-reactive TCRs were removed. Using the MIRA antigens, annotated TCRs were further analysed by specific ORF or by position within an ORF. Breadth was defined as annotated unique rearrangements over total unique productive rearrangements; depth was the summed frequency of those rearrangements. Two-sided Wilcoxon rank-sum tests were used to compare TCR breadth between groups. TCRdb took this table from immuneACCESS and kept in-frame rearrangements with V and J called. Such tables lack part of the clones; where checked against another copy, unresolved V genes explain under half of the gap, and the rest is unexplained. The DNA gave D and trimming, while V, J and clone size come from that table. For this sample there are under 500,000 clones; around 93% appear just once. More than 1.5% of the sample belongs to the ten largest clones.

This TCR was recovered from a person between 18 and 65 years old who received the Ad26.COV2.S COVID-19 vaccine or a placebo. The input for sequencing was peripheral blood, taken in a trial of Ad26.COV2.S vaccine versus placebo.

The CDR3 has the sequence CASSQDGQRPYGYTF. The bases read TGCGCCAGCAGCCAAGACGGGCAGCGACCCTATGGCTACACCTTC. Rearrangement joined TRBV4-1 to TRBJ1-2; the D gene assignment is ambiguous. CDR1 and CDR2 (MGHRA, YSYEKL) derive from the germline V gene. The CDR3 measures 15 amino acids from cysteine to phenylalanine. Only the CDR3 part of the read is kept: 45 bases, read in frame from the first base. V was cut back by 0 bases and J by 4 bases, leaving a gap of 12 bases between them.